This T cell receptor beta chain derives from a study of OX40 agonist ivuxolimab in advanced cancers. Measured with immunoSEQ multiplex PCR; TCRdb has only the in-frame clones, and not every one. The sample carries tens of thousands of clones, over 70% recorded once. This CDR3 contains 17 residues. The germline V gene has CDR1 LNHDA and CDR2 SQIVND (reference sequence). Trimming cost V 5 bases and J 0 bases; bases outside gene matches: 10. Study results and caveats: Expanded clones were, on average, more numerous among CD8+ T cells than CD4+. Not determined was the antigen specificity of the expanded peripheral T cells. Both blood CD4+ and CD8+ T cells showed clonal growth by week 6 at 0.1 to 3.0 mg/kg.

A note on this clone: Its antigen is still unknown.

The sequence was obtained from an adult with an advanced solid tumor such as melanoma, head and neck, liver or kidney cancer. The chain is built from TRBV19 and TRBJ1-3; 7 nucleotides align to TRBD1. The specimen was CD4+ or CD8+ T cells sorted from blood, collected in a trial of the OX40 agonist ivuxolimab. The CDR3: CASSVGQAGYSGNTIYF. The CDR3 bases are TGTGCCAGTAGTGTTGGACAGGCGGGCTACTCTGGAAACACCATATATTTT.